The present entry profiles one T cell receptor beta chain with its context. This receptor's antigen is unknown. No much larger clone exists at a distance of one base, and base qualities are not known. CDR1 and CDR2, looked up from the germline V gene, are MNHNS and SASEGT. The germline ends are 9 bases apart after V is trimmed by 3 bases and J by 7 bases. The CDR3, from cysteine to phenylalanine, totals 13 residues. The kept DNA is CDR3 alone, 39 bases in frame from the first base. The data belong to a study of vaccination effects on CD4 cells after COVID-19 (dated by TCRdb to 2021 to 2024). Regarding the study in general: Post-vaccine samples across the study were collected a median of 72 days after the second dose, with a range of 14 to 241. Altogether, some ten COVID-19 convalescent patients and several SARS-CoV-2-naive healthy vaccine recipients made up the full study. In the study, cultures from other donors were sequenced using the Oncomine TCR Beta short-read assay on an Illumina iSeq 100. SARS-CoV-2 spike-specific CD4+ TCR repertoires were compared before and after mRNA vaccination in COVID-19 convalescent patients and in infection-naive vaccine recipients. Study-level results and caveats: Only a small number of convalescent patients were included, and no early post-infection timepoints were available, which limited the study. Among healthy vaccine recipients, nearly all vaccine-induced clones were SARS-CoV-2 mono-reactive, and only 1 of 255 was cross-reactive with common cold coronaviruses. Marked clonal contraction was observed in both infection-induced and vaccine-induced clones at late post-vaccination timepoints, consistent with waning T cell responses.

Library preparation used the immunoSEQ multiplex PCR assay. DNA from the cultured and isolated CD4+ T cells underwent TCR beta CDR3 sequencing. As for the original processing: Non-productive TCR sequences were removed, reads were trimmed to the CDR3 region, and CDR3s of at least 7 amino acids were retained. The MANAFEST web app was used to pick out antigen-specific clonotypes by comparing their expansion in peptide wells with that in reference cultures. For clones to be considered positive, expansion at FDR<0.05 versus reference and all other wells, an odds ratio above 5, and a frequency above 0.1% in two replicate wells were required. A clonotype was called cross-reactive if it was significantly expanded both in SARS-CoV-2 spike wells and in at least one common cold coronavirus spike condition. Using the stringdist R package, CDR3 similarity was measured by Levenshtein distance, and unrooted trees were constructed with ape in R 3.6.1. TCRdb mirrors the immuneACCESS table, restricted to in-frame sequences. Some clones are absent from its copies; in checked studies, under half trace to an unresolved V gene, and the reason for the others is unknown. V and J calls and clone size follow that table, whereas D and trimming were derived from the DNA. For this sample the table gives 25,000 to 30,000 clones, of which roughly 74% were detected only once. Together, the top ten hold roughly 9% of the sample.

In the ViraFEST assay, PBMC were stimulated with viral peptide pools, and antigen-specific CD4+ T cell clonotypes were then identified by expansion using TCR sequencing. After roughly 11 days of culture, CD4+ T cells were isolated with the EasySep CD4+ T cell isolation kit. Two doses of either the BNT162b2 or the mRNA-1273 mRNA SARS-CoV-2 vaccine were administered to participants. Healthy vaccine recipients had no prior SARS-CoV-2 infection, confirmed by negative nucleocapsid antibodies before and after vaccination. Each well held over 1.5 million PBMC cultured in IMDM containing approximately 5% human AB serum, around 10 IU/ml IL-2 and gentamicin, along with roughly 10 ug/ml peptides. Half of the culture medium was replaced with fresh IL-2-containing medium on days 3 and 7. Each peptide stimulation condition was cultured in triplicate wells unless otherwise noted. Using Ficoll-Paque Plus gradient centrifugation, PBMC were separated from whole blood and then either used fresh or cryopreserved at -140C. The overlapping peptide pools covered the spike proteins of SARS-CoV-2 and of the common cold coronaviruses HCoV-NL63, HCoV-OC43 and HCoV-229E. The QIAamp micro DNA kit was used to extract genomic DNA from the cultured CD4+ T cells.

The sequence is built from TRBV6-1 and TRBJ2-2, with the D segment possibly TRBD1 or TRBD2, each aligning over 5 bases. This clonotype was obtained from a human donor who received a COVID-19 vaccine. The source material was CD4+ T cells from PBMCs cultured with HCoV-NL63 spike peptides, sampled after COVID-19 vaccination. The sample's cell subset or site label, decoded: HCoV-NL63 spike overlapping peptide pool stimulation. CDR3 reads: CASSDRGVGELFF. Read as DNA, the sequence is TGTGCCAGCAGTGATCGAGGGGTCGGGGAGCTGTTTTTT.